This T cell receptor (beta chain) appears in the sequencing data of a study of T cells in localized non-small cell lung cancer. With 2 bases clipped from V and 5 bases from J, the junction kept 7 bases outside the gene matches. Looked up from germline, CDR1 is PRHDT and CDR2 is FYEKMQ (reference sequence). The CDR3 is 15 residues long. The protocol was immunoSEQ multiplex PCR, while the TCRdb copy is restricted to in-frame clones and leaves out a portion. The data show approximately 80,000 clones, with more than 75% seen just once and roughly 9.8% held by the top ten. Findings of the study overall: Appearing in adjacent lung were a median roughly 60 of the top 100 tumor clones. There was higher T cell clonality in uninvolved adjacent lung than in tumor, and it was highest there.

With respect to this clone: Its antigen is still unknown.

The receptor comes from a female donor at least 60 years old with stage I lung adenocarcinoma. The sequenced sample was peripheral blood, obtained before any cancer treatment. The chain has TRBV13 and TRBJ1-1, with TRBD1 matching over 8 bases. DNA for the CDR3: TGTGCCAGCAGCTTAAGGGAGACAGGGGAGACTGAAGCTTTCTTT. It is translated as CASSLRETGETEAFF.